Listed below are T cell receptor beta chains from one sample, sequenced in a study of blood T cell repertoires in COVID-19. Only in-frame clones appear in the TCRdb table, and some are missing; sequencing was by immunoSEQ multiplex PCR. The sample shows about 190,000 clones, approximately 80% of them seen only once. Sequenced input: peripheral blood. Receptors were obtained from a human donor in a cohort sampled during active COVID-19. Each CDR3 is given with its conserved first and last residue. D genes are given only for firm matches. Not all rows give a size; the values are once, few, many and, for expanded clones, a class.

>TRBJ2-5|NA|TRBV29-1|NA
TGCAGCGGAGACAGGATTTGGAGGGAGACCCAGTACTTC
CSGDRIWRETQYF
>TRBJ1-6|TRBD1|TRBV5-8|NA
TGTGCCAGCAGCTGGGACAGGGGTGAATCCTATAATTCACCCCTCCACTTT
CASSWDRGESYNSPLHF
>TRBJ1-4|TRBD1|TRBV10-3|NA
TGTGCCACTACCGGGACAGGGTCCAATGAAAAACTGTTTTTT
CATTGTGSNEKLFF
>TRBJ2-5|TRBD2|TRBV24-1|once
TGTGCCACCAGTGACCAACGGGGGGGCCCGACCGGGGAGACCCAGTACTTC
CATSDQRGGPTGETQYF
>TRBJ1-2|NA|TRBV9|NA
TGTGCCAGCAGCGTAGGACAGAAGAACGGCTACACCTTC
CASSVGQKNGYTF
>TRBJ2-6|NA|TRBV3-1/TRBV3-2|NA
TGTGCCAGCAGCCAAGGCAGGGTTGGGGCCAACGTCCTGACTTTC
CASSQGRVGANVLTF
>TRBJ2-1|TRBD2|TRBV19|NA
TGTGCCAGTAGTATCCTCATAGCGGGAGTGTCCTACAATGAGCAGTTCTTC
CASSILIAGVSYNEQFF
>TRBJ2-1|TRBD2|TRBV19|few
TGTGCCAGTAGTCCCCGGACTAGCGGCTACAATGAGCAGTTCTTC
CASSPRTSGYNEQFF
>TRBJ1-1|TRBD1|TRBV9|NA
TGTGCCAGCAGGCCGCCAATACAGGGGGCATTCACTGAAGCTTTCTTT
CASRPPIQGAFTEAFF
>TRBJ1-6|TRBD1|TRBV6-5|NA
TGTGCCAGCAGTTACAGGGGGCGAACTTCACCCCTCCACTTT
CASSYRGRTSPLHF
>TRBJ2-1|TRBD2|TRBV7-8|NA
TGTGCCAGCAGCCGTAGCGGGGATTACAATGAGCAGTTCTTC
CASSRSGDYNEQFF
>TRBJ1-1|NA|TRBV9|NA
TGTGCCAGCAGCGTAGTTCTGGGCAGGGACACTGAAGCTTTCTTT
CASSVVLGRDTEAFF
>TRBJ2-7|NA|TRBV6-1|NA
TGTGCCAGCAGTGAAGGTTTGGTGTCAGCCGGGTGGTACGAGCAGTACTTC
CASSEGLVSAGWYEQYF
>TRBJ2-1|TRBD2|TRBV7-2|NA
TGTGCCAGCAGCTTAGTACGATTAGCGGGAGGAGAGCAGTTCTTC
CASSLVRLAGGEQFF
>TRBJ2-5|TRBD1|TRBV6-2/TRBV6-3|NA
TGTGCCAGCAGTGACGGACAGGAGCAAGAGACCCAGTACTTC
CASSDGQEQETQYF
>TRBJ1-5|NA|TRBV19|few
TGTGCCAGTAGTATATACGAGGGCGTGGATCAGCCCCAGCATTTT
CASSIYEGVDQPQHF
>TRBJ2-7|TRBD1|TRBV28|few
TGTGCCAGCAGTTTATGGGGTCGGGGACAGAGCTACGAGCAGTACTTC
CASSLWGRGQSYEQYF
>TRBJ2-7|TRBD1|TRBV10-3|NA
TGTGCCATCAGTGAGCGGTGGGACAGCTCCTACGAGCAGTACTTC
CAISERWDSSYEQYF
>TRBJ1-1|NA|TRBV21-1|NA
TGTGCCAGCGTCCCCACACGGGAGAACACTGAAGCTTTCTTT
CASVPTRENTEAFF
>TRBJ2-5|NA|TRBV9|NA
TGTGCCAGCAGCGTAGCACAAGAACAAGAGACCCAGTACTTC
CASSVAQEQETQYF
>TRBJ1-2|NA|TRBV29-1|NA
TGCAGCGTTGAACCTTATGGCTACACCTTC
CSVEPYGYTF
>TRBJ2-5|TRBD1|TRBV29-1|NA
TGCAGCGTTGAATTTAGGGACAGGGAGCCCGAGACCCAGTACTTC
CSVEFRDREPETQYF
>TRBJ1-5|NA|TRBV19|NA
TGTGCCAGTACCGGGACGGGACTTAGCAATCAGCCCCAGCATTTT
CASTGTGLSNQPQHF
>TRBJ2-1|NA|TRBV5-8|NA
TGTGCCAGCAGCTTGATTGGACGGGGGGCTCCAAATGAGCAGTTCTTC
CASSLIGRGAPNEQFF
>TRBJ1-2|NA|TRBV24-1|NA
TGTGCCACCAGTGATTTTGACAGGAGGCGCTACACCTTC
CATSDFDRRRYTF
>TRBJ1-2|NA|TRBV10-3|NA
TGTGCCATCGCGGCAGAGAGGAACTATGGCTACACCTTC
CAIAAERNYGYTF
>TRBJ2-7|NA|TRBV27|once
TGTGCCAGCGGAACCTTCGGGGACACCCCGGAGGACGAGCAGTACTTC
CASGTFGDTPEDEQYF
>TRBJ2-3|NA|TRBV3-1/TRBV3-2|NA
TGTGCCAGCAGCCAAGATCGCGGCATCACAGATACGCAGTATTTT
CASSQDRGITDTQYF
>TRBJ2-2|TRBD2|TRBV5-8|NA
TGTGCCAGCAGCTTAGGGAGGGCTAGCGGAGCGCAGGAGCTGTTTTTT
CASSLGRASGAQELFF
>TRBJ2-5|NA|TRBV3-1/TRBV3-2|NA
TGTGCCAGCAGCCCTTCCCCGCGTCGAGGGGAGACCCAGTACTTC
CASSPSPRRGETQYF
>TRBJ1-2|NA|TRBV27|once
TGTGCCAGCAGTTTTAAGTCAGGGGAGTCTGTCCCTAACTATGGCTACACCTTC
CASSFKSGESVPNYGYTF
>TRBJ2-1|TRBD1|TRBV7-8|NA
TGTGCCAGCAACATTATAGGACAGGCCTACAATGAGCAGTTCTTC
CASNIIGQAYNEQFF
>TRBJ2-1|TRBD1|TRBV18|NA
TGTGCCAGCTCACCGACGGGACAGGGAACATACAATGAGCAGTTCTTC
CASSPTGQGTYNEQFF
>TRBJ1-1|TRBD1|TRBV28|NA
TGTGCCAGCAGTACCCAAGGACAGGGGGCGATTGAAGCTTTCTTT
CASSTQGQGAIEAFF
>TRBJ2-4|TRBD1|TRBV6-6|NA
TGTGCCAGCAGTCGCGCCGCGGGACAGGGAGAAAACATTCAGTACTTC
CASSRAAGQGENIQYF
>TRBJ1-4|NA|TRBV4-1|NA
TGCGCCAGCAGCCAAGATCCGGGGGGCAGGGAAAAACTGTTTTTT
CASSQDPGGREKLFF
>TRBJ2-5|TRBD2|TRBV2|NA
TGTGCCAGCAGCCTAGCGGGGAGCCAAGAGACCCAGTACTTC
CASSLAGSQETQYF
>TRBJ1-5|TRBD1|TRBV6-6|NA
TGTGCCAGCACTAGACAGGGGGCGGGTCAGCCCCAGCATTTT
CASTRQGAGQPQHF
>TRBJ2-3|NA|TRBV6-4|NA
TGTGCCAGCAGTATGGACAGTACGGATACGCAGTATTTT
CASSMDSTDTQYF
>TRBJ2-2|NA|TRBV4-1|NA
TGCGCCAGCAGCCAAGATCATTCGGGGTATGCGGCGGGGGAGCTGTTTTTT
CASSQDHSGYAAGELFF
>TRBJ1-1|NA|TRBV5-1|NA
TGCGCCAGCAGCTTGGCTGTGAACACTGAAGCTTTCTTT
CASSLAVNTEAFF
>TRBJ2-2|NA|TRBV11-2|NA
TGTGCCAGCAGCTTAGACAGGAACACCGGGGAGCTGTTTTTT
CASSLDRNTGELFF
>TRBJ2-6|TRBD2|TRBV5-1|NA
TGCGCCAGCAGCTCAGGACTAGCGGAGAGCTCTGGGGCCAACGTCCTGACTTTC
CASSSGLAESSGANVLTF
>TRBJ1-6|TRBD1|TRBV25-1|NA
TGTGCCAGCAGCGAAGGACAGGGGGCTTATTCACCCCTCCACTTT
CASSEGQGAYSPLHF
>TRBJ1-2|NA|TRBV11-2|NA
TGTGCCAGCAGCCTACAACTCAGGGAAGGCTACACCTTC
CASSLQLREGYTF
>TRBJ2-7|TRBD1|TRBV10-3|NA
TGTGCCATCAGTGAGTCGCGCGGACAGGCGGATCACGAGCAGTACTTC
CAISESRGQADHEQYF
>TRBJ1-1|NA|TRBV25-1|NA
TGTGCCAGCAGACAGGGACCCGGCTCTGAAGCTTTCTTT
CASRQGPGSEAFF
>TRBJ2-1|NA|TRBV5-4|once
TGTGCCAGCAGCCTGCTGAGAGATCTACCCACCCGGAATGAGCAGTTCTTC
CASSLLRDLPTRNEQFF
>TRBJ2-1|TRBD2|TRBV6-5|NA
TGTGCCAGCACGGCTAGCGGGAGAGGAAGGGAGCAGTTCTTC
CASTASGRGREQFF
>TRBJ1-4|NA|TRBV27|NA
TGTGCCAGCAGTGAACAGTATAATGAAAAACTGTTTTTT
CASSEQYNEKLFF
>TRBJ1-2|NA|TRBV27|once
TGTGCCAGCAGCCGCTTCCAGGGGACGGGCGGCTACACCTTC
CASSRFQGTGGYTF